One sample yielded the 18 T cell receptor beta chains listed below, sequenced in a study of cytomegalovirus exposure and HLA in healthy donors. With 60 Vbeta and 13 Jbeta primers, the PCR was carried out. Sequenced by immunoSEQ multiplex PCR; TCRdb stores in-frame clones only, minus some. This sample carries 120,000 to 150,000 clones, over 75% of them seen once, and the ten largest clones take about 1.3%. Input material: PBMCs. These receptors came from a female donor in good health and CMV-seronegative.

The chain links TRBV7-8 to TRBJ1-3; D unclear. This CDR3 contains 15 residues. V lost 5 bases and J lost 0, with 11 bases in between. The germline CDR1 and CDR2 sequences are SGHVS and FQNEAQ. The CDR3 DNA reads as TGTGCCAGCAGCCCCCTACTACTCTCTGGAAACACCATATATTTT. This gives the protein CASSPLLLSGNTIYF.

The rearrangement uses TRBV11-2 and TRBJ1-4, with unresolved D. From germline, CDR1 is SGHAT and CDR2 FQNNGV. This CDR3 has 15 amino acids. The ends were cut back, 2 bases at V and 0 bases at J, with 7 bases in the middle. The CDR3 DNA sequence: TGTGCCAGCAGCTTAAGGAGCTCAACTAATGAAAAACTGTTTTTT. Encoded protein: CASSLRSSTNEKLFF.

The gene calls are TRBV19 and TRBJ1-5, with D maybe TRBD1 (5 bases). Between the trimmed V and J ends, which lost 3 bases and 7 bases, there was a span of 10 bases. This CDR3 region has 13 residues. CDR1 LNHDA and CDR2 SQIVND come from the germline V gene (reference sequence). CDR3 sequence: CASSISGRQPQHF. The CDR3, as DNA: TGTGCCAGTAGTATTTCAGGGAGGCAGCCCCAGCATTTT.

The V call is TRBV6-5, the J call TRBJ2-7, with 7 bases aligning to TRBD1. The CDR3 length is 16 residues. Germline V lookup: CDR1 MNHEY, CDR2 SVGAGI. Unmatched junction bases numbered 9, after V lost 0 bases and J lost 4 bases. The CDR3 nucleotides read TGTGCCAGCAGTTACTCTTGGGCAGGGGGTGGTTACGAGCAGTACTTC. Protein product: CASSYSWAGGGYEQYF.

This chain links TRBV9 with TRBJ2-2, with 9 bases fitting TRBD2. The CDR3 extends over 16 amino acids. Germline-derived CDR1 and CDR2 are SGDLS and YYNGEE. Trimming removed 0 bases from V and 7 bases from J; junction bases left unmatched: 7. The CDR3 loop reads CASSVVASGTFGELFF. CDR3 DNA sequence: TGTGCCAGCAGCGTAGTGGCTAGCGGGACCTTCGGGGAGCTGTTTTTT.

V usage is TRBV10-3 and J usage is TRBJ2-7; a possible D gene is TRBD2 (6 bases). Between the trimmed V and J ends, which lost 4 bases and 0 bases, there was a span of 16 bases. Germline CDR1 reads ENHRY; CDR2 reads SYGVKD. The CDR3 has 16 amino acids. CDR3 coding DNA: TGTGCCATCAGTGTGTTGACTAGTCAAAGCTCCTACGAGCAGTACTTC. Protein sequence: CAISVLTSQSSYEQYF.

This chain uses TRBV6-1 with TRBJ1-5; D is undetermined. Trimming shortened V by 6 bases and J by 2 bases, and 14 bases separated the two germline ends. The CDR3 runs to 15 residues. Looked up from germline, CDR1 is MNHNS and CDR2 is SASEGT. In DNA form, the CDR3 reads TGTGCCAGCAGAACGCCAGGTTCCGGCAATCAGCCCCAGCATTTT. This translates into CASRTPGSGNQPQHF.

The chain combines TRBV4-2 with TRBJ2-3; 12 bases match TRBD2. This CDR3 spans 20 amino acids. Germline V gene sequence: CDR1 LGHNA, CDR2 YNFKEQ. The J segment lost 0 bases and the V segment lost 2 bases, leaving 12 bases of the junction unmatched. CDR3 nucleotide sequence: TGTGCCAGCAGCCAATCGACTAGCGGGAGCCCTATAGATAGCACAGATACGCAGTATTTT. Protein sequence: CASSQSTSGSPIDSTDTQYF.

This clone was observed a handful of times. This chain joins TRBV30 and TRBJ1-5; 9 bases are a match to TRBD1. This CDR3 has 14 residues. The V gene's germline CDR1 is GTSNPN and CDR2 SVGIG (reference sequence). Germline trimming cut 5 bases from V and 4 bases from J; bases unmatched to any gene: 6. In DNA form, the CDR3 reads TGTGCCTGGGACCTGGGGACAGGGAATCAGCCCCAGCATTTT. This encodes CAWDLGTGNQPQHF. Variable domain in full (rest from reference TRBV30 and TRBJ1-5): SQTIHQWPATLVQPVGSPLSLECTVEGTSNPNLYWYRQAAGRGLQLLFYSVGIGQISSEVPQNLSASRPQDRQFILSSKKLLLSDSGFYLCAWDLGTGNQPQHFGDGTRLSIL.

The rearrangement links TRBV5-4 to TRBJ2-1; 8 bases align to TRBD2. Germline loops: CDR1 SGHNT, CDR2 YYREEE (reference sequence). Trimming at V came to 4 bases and at J to 1 base, leaving 10 bases not matched to a gene. The CDR3 spans 17 residues. The CDR3, as DNA: TGTGCCAGCAGCCCCACCCCCAGCGGGAGTTCCTACAATGAGCAGTTCTTC. Amino acid sequence: CASSPTPSGSSYNEQFF.

This chain links TRBV28 with TRBJ1-1, with D hard to call. This CDR3 has 12 amino acids. Per germline, CDR1 MDHEN and CDR2 SYDVKM. Trimming took 5 bases from V and 9 from J, leaving 13 bases between them. DNA of the CDR3: TGTGCCAGCAGTCCTATGGGAGGACAAGCTTTCTTT. Its protein product is CASSPMGGQAFF. The full variable domain, rest sourced from reference TRBV28 and TRBJ1-1, is DVKVTQSSRYLVKRTGEKVFLECVQDMDHENMFWYRQDPGLGLRLIYFSYDVKMKEKGDIPEGYSVSREKKERFSLILESASTNQTSMYLCASSPMGGQAFFGQGTRLTVV.

The rearrangement joins TRBV11-2 to TRBJ1-3; possible D gene TRBD1, 6 bases. Trimming stripped 2 bases from V and 0 bases from J, with 11 bases between. CDR1 is SGHAT and CDR2 is FQNNGV in the germline V gene. This CDR3 is 16 amino acids long. CDR3 in amino acids: CASSLSGAHSGNTIYF. The CDR3, as DNA: TGTGCCAGCAGCTTATCAGGGGCCCACTCTGGAAACACCATATATTTT. The full variable domain, in which reference TRBV11-2 and TRBJ1-3 provide the parts outside the CDR3, is EAGVAQSPRYKIIEKRQSVAFWCNPISGHATLYWYQQILGQGPKLLIQFQNNGVVDDSQLPKDRFSAERLKGVDSTLKIQPAKLEDSAVYLCASSLSGAHSGNTIYFGEGSWLTVV.

This chain connects TRBV12-5 to TRBJ2-2, with D uncertain. V lost 2 bases and J lost 6, with 7 bases in between. Germline V gene sequence: CDR1 LGHNT, CDR2 FRNRAP. The length of the CDR3 is 13 residues. The CDR3: CASGLWQAGELFF. The CDR3 nucleotides are TGTGCTAGTGGTTTGTGGCAAGCCGGGGAGCTGTTTTTT.

The rearrangement joins TRBV28 to TRBJ2-1, with 11 positions matching TRBD2. This CDR3 region has 15 residues. Germline V CDR1 and CDR2: MDHEN, SYDVKM. V dropped 2 bases and J dropped 9; count of bases not matched to a gene: 6. As DNA, the CDR3 is TGTGCCAGCAGTTTAGGGGTAGCGGGAGGGCGTGAGCAGTTCTTC. Residues: CASSLGVAGGREQFF.

The chain employs TRBV5-6 and TRBJ2-1, with a possible D match to TRBD2 (6 bases). Germline V lookup: CDR1 SGHDT, CDR2 YYEEEE. V lost 2 bases, J lost 5 bases, and 14 bases lay in between. The CDR3 totals 15 residues. CDR3 in amino acids: CASSFPGTYNNEQFF. DNA for the CDR3: TGTGCCAGCAGCTTCCCCGGGACTTACAACAATGAGCAGTTCTTC.

V is TRBV6-5 and J is TRBJ2-7, with D tentatively TRBD1 (5 bases). The CDR3 is 13 amino acids. V lost 1 base and J lost 2, with 6 bases in between. The germline V gene encodes CDR1 MNHEY and CDR2 SVGAGI. The DNA for the CDR3 is TGTGCCAGCAGTTACTGGGGCCCCTACGAGCAGTACTTC. It translates to CASSYWGPYEQYF.

J is TRBJ2-7 and V is TRBV4-2; D uncertain. Trimming stripped 0 bases from V and 6 bases from J, with 18 bases between. The CDR3 runs 16 residues. CDR1 and CDR2 from the germline V gene are LGHNA and YNFKEQ. The CDR3 sequence is CASSQEITGLSPEQYF. CDR3 DNA: TGTGCCAGCAGCCAAGAGATAACGGGTCTATCCCCCGAGCAGTACTTC.

The rearrangement links TRBV18 to TRBJ2-2; possible D gene TRBD1, 6 bases. CDR3 length: 12 residues. Germline CDR1 is KGHSH and CDR2 is LQKENI. V was trimmed by 4 bases and J by 6 bases, leaving 6 bases between them. CDR3 region: CASSQGAGELFF. CDR3 coding DNA: TGTGCCAGCTCACAGGGGGCCGGGGAGCTGTTTTTT.